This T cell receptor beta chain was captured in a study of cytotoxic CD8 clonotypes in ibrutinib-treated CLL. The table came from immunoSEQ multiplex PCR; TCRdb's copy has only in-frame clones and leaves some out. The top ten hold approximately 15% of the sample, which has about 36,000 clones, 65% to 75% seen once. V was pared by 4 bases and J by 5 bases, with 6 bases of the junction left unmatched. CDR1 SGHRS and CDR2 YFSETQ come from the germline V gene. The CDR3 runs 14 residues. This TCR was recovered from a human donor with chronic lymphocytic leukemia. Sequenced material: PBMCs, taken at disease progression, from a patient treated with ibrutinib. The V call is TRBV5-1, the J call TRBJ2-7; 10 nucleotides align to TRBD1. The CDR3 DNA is TGCGCCAGCAGCCCCTCGACAGGGGGCCACGAGCAGTACTTC. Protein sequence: CASSPSTGGHEQYF. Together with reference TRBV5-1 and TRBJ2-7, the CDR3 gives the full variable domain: KAGVTQTPRYLIKTRGQQVTLSCSPISGHRSVSWYQQTPGQGLQFLFEYFSETQRNKGNFPGRFSGRQFSNSRSEMNVSTLELGDSALYLCASSPSTGGHEQYFGPGTRLTVT.